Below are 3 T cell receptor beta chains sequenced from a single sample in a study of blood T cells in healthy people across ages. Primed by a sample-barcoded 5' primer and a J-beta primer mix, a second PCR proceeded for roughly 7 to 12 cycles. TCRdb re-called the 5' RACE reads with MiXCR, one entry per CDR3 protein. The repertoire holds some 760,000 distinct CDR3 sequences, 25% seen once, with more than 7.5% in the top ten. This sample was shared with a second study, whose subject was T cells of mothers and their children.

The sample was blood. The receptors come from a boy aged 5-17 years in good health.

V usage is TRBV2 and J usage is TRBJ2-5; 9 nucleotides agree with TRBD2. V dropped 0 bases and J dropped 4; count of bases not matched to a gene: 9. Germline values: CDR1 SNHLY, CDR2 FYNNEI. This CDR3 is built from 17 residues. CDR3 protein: CASSEALAGTGIETQYF. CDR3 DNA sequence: TGTGCCAGCAGTGAAGCGCTAGCGGGGACCGGGATAGAGACCCAGTACTTC.

The CDR3 sequence is CASSPTGAPRTGELFF. The CDR3 coding sequence is TGTGCCAGCAGCCCCACCGGGGCGCCTAGGACCGGGGAGCTGTTTTTT. The rearrangement links TRBV14 to TRBJ2-2; D tentatively reads TRBD1 or TRBD2 (5 bases each). Trimming took off 4 bases at V and 5 bases at J, with 17 bases between the two ends. CDR1 is SGHDN, CDR2 FVKESK, per germline. The CDR3 extends over 16 amino acids.

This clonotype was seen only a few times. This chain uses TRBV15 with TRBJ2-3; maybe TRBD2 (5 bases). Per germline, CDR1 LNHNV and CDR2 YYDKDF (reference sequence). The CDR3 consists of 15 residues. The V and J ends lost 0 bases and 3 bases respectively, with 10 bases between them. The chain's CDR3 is CATSRDEEETDTQYF. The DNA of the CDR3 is TGTGCCACCAGCAGAGATGAGGAGGAAACAGATACGCAGTATTTT.